This T cell receptor (beta chain) appears in the sequencing data of a study of blood T cell repertoires in COVID-19. Study at large: The origin of the acute and convalescent COVID-19 samples was the United States, Italy and Spain. The analysed material was cDNA or gDNA that came from T cells, B-cell-depleted T cells, or PBMCs.

In the study's own analysis: Cell counts per sample came from amplifying reference gene primers. Profiling relied on immunoSEQ multiplex PCR, and the TCRdb table lists in-frame clones only, not all of them. V and J calls plus clone size are reproduced from that table; the DNA served to infer D and trimming. This sample carries approximately 12,000 clones, about 85% of them seen once, and the ten largest clones take about 5.2%. V was pared by 1 base and J by 0 bases, with 6 bases between. Germline loops: CDR1 SNHLY, CDR2 FYNNEI. The CDR3 contains 14 residues. Sequenced material: peripheral blood. This sequence joins TRBV2 and TRBJ1-1, with D hard to call. This TCR was sampled from a human donor in a cohort sampled during active COVID-19. The CDR3: CASSEGPMNTEAFF. CDR3 coding DNA: TGTGCCAGCAGTGAAGGGCCGATGAACACTGAAGCTTTCTTT. The full variable domain, completed using reference TRBV2 and TRBJ1-1, is EPEVTQTPSHQVTQMGQEVILRCVPISNHLYFYWYRQILGQKVEFLVSFYNNEISEKSEIFDDQFSVERPDGSNFTLKIRSTKLEDSAMYFCASSEGPMNTEAFFGQGTRLTVV.